This T cell receptor (beta chain) was recovered during a study of T cell clusters in autoimmune cytopenias. Whole-study results and caveats: Primary autoimmune cytopenia patients seemingly lacked the physiological T cell clusters found in healthy donors. No cluster-lack signature appeared between secondary cytopenia and chronic lymphocytic leukemia patients, apparently due to lymphoma masking.

In the case of this clonotype: Its target is not known.

This CDR3 is built from 14 residues. Per the germline V gene, CDR1 is GTSNPN and CDR2 is SVGIG (reference sequence). TRB amplification used approximately 270 ng of peripheral blood genomic DNA. Multiplex touch-down PCR amplified TRB using TRB-A and TRB-B pools in one tube. TCRdb reprocessed the multiplex PCR reads and keeps a single row for each CDR3 protein, giving no DNA. Its clone listing holds some 13,000 distinct CDR3 sequences. The sequenced material came from peripheral blood. The TCR comes from a human donor with an autoimmune cytopenia or autoimmune hepatitis (not recorded which). The V and J genes are TRBV30 and TRBJ2-1; TCRdb gives TRBD1 as the D gene, but with no DNA this cannot be confirmed. This CDR3 is CAWRTRGPYNEQFF.